These 27 T cell receptor beta chains came from one sample sequenced in a study of identical twins. One entry per CDR3 protein results from TCRdb running MiXCR on the 5' RACE reads. This sample yields a few hundred thousand distinct CDR3 sequences, of which about 10% are seen a single time; over 7% belongs to the top ten. Sequencing was done on a sample of naive T cells sorted from blood. Receptors were obtained from a woman aged 45-59 years in good health.

This clonotype was seen a handful of times. The rearrangement uses TRBV5-1 and TRBJ1-2, with a tentative D call TRBD1 (5 bases). CDR1 and CDR2 (germline): SGHRS, YFSETQ. V was shortened by 5 bases and J by 5 bases, with 13 bases between the two germline ends. CDR3 size: 13 residues. The CDR3 loop is CASRETAAYGYTF. The DNA of the CDR3 is TGCGCCAGCAGGGAGACAGCAGCATATGGCTACACCTTC.

This clonotype has just a few counts. This could be a read error, since a much larger clone is one nucleotide away. The V and J genes are TRBV7-6 and TRBJ2-7; possibly TRBD1 for D (6 bases). Germline CDR1 and CDR2: SGHVS and FNYEAQ. The V and J ends lost 0 bases and 1 base respectively, with 7 bases between them. This CDR3 region has 14 residues. CDR3 nucleotide sequence: TGTGCCAGCAGCTTAGCGGACAGATCCTACGAGCAGTACGTC. It codes for CASSLADRSYEQYV.

V usage is TRBV12-3 or TRBV12-4 and J usage is TRBJ1-1; 9 bases are shared with TRBD1. This CDR3 is 13 amino acids long. The V segment lost 6 bases and the J segment 10 bases; nucleotides outside the gene matches: 9. CDR3 residues: CASSQIQGAGAFF. The CDR3 DNA reads as TGTGCCAGCAGCCAAATACAGGGGGCCGGAGCTTTCTTT.

This clonotype appeared a few times. This sequence joins TRBV27 and TRBJ1-5, with D tentatively TRBD1 (5 bases). The germline V and J ends were trimmed by 5 bases and 6 bases, with 23 bases remaining between them. This CDR3 has 17 amino acids. The V gene's germline CDR1 is MNHEY and CDR2 SMNVEV (reference sequence). The CDR3 here is CASSPLDAWGGGQPQHF. As DNA, the CDR3 is TGTGCCAGCAGTCCCCTCGATGCCTGGGGGGGAGGTCAGCCCCAGCATTTT.

This clonotype was seen at least ten times. The V and J genes are TRBV20-1 and TRBJ2-3; D ambiguous. CDR1 is DFQATT, CDR2 SNEGSKA, per germline (reference sequence). V was trimmed by 6 bases and J by 0 bases, leaving 13 bases between them. This CDR3 is built from 14 residues. CDR3 in amino acids: CSAPVSVSTDTQYF. The CDR3 DNA is TGCAGTGCCCCGGTGAGCGTGAGCACAGATACGCAGTATTTT.

This clonotype was recorded many times. This chain connects TRBV7-3 to TRBJ2-3; no reliable D call. Trimming removed 5 bases from V and 5 bases from J, with 11 bases in between. This CDR3 has 13 residues. CDR1 and CDR2 from the germline V gene are SGHTA and FQGTGA. CDR3 DNA: TGTGCCAGCAGCCCGTCTGCGGAAGATACGCAGTATTTT. It encodes CASSPSAEDTQYF.

In this sample, this clonotype turned up a few times. The chain is built from TRBV10-3 and TRBJ1-2; 7 nucleotides agree with TRBD1. This CDR3 region has 12 residues. Germline V gene data show CDR1 as ENHRY and CDR2 as SYGVKD. Trimming removed 4 bases from V and 5 bases from J; junction bases left unmatched: 1. In DNA, the CDR3 is TGTGCCATCAGTGGGGACAGTTATGGCTACACCTTC. Protein product: CAISGDSYGYTF.

This clonotype has more than one count but fewer than ten. V usage is TRBV12-3 or TRBV12-4 and J usage is TRBJ1-2, with 7 bases fitting TRBD1. J lost 2 bases, V lost 7 bases, and 7 bases had no gene match. The CDR3 extends over 14 amino acids. The CDR3 DNA reads as TGTGCCAGCATCCCCTCGGGACAGAACTATGGCTACACCTTC. Translating gives CASIPSGQNYGYTF.

This clonotype was seen only a few times. V and J are TRBV20-1 and TRBJ2-7; no firm D call. The CDR3 runs 15 residues. Per germline, CDR1 DFQATT and CDR2 SNEGSKA (reference sequence). Between the trimmed V and J ends, which lost 6 bases and 4 bases, there was a span of 22 bases. CDR3 amino acids: CSATDRIRAPYEQYF. CDR3 DNA: TGCAGTGCAACGGACCGGATTCGGGCACCGTACGAGCAGTACTTC.

This clonotype was observed many times. This chain connects TRBV5-1 to TRBJ2-7; 12 bases fit TRBD2. V was pared by 0 bases and J by 3 bases, with 4 bases of the junction left unmatched. The CDR3 sequence is 16 residues long. The germline V gene has CDR1 SGHRS and CDR2 YFSETQ. The CDR3 reads CASSLVATSGSYEQYF. CDR3 DNA sequence: TGCGCCAGCAGCTTGGTTGCGACTAGCGGGAGCTACGAGCAGTACTTC. The full variable domain, completed using reference TRBV5-1 and TRBJ2-7, is KAGVTQTPRYLIKTRGQQVTLSCSPISGHRSVSWYQQTPGQGLQFLFEYFSETQRNKGNFPGRFSGRQFSNSRSEMNVSTLELGDSALYLCASSLVATSGSYEQYFGPGTRLTVT.

The chain combines TRBV7-8 with TRBJ2-5; D call uncertain. The CDR3 is 13 residues long. Per germline, CDR1 SGHVS and CDR2 FQNEAQ. V gave up 5 bases and J gave up 8 bases, with 15 bases separating them. The CDR3 reads CASSNITGGTQYF. CDR3 in DNA: TGTGCCAGCAGCAATATTACCGGCGGAACCCAGTACTTC.

This chain connects TRBV4-1 to TRBJ1-4; 7 nucleotides match TRBD1. The CDR3 spans 13 residues. The V and J ends lost 2 bases and 13 bases, in that order; junction bases with no gene match: 7. Germline V gene sequence: CDR1 MGHRA, CDR2 YSYEKL. CDR3 DNA: TGCGCCAGCAGCCAACGACAGGGTCATGTACTGTTTTTT. It specifies CASSQRQGHVLFF.

The V gene is TRBV20-1, the J gene TRBJ1-2, with D possibly matching TRBD1 (6 bases). CDR1 and CDR2 from the germline V gene are DFQATT and SNEGSKA (reference sequence). The CDR3 runs 15 residues. The V end lost 1 base, the J end lost 8 bases, and 20 bases lay between the germline ends. The CDR3 DNA is TGCAGTGCTAGAGGGTCCGAGACAGGCTTCCGGGGCTACACCTTC. Amino acid sequence: CSARGSETGFRGYTF.

This clonotype turned up a few times. The CDR3 reads CASSSWEERGELFF. The CDR3 DNA is TGCGCCAGCAGCTCGTGGGAGGAGCGCGGGGAGCTGTTTTTT. The chain is built from TRBV5-1 and TRBJ2-2, with a weak D call TRBD2 (6 bases). The CDR3 contains 14 residues. Germline V gene data show CDR1 as SGHRS and CDR2 as YFSETQ. V lost 3 bases and J 7 bases, leaving 13 bases between the germline ends.

This clonotype came up many times. The chain combines TRBV5-1 with TRBJ2-7, with 7 nucleotides matching TRBD1. Germline loops: CDR1 SGHRS, CDR2 YFSETQ. Unmatched junction bases numbered 6, after V lost 2 bases and J lost 4 bases. CDR3 length: 14 amino acids. The CDR3 DNA is TGCGCCAGCAGCTTAAAGGGGGCAGGATACGAGCAGTACTTC. Translating gives CASSLKGAGYEQYF.

The CDR3 DNA is TGCGCCAGCAGCGCCCAGACTAGCGGATTCCAAGAGACCCAGTACTTC. It encodes CASSAQTSGFQETQYF. This rearrangement joins TRBV5-1 to TRBJ2-5; 9 nucleotides align to TRBD2. The V and J ends lost 4 bases and 1 base, in that order; junction bases with no gene match: 8. Germline values: CDR1 SGHRS, CDR2 YFSETQ. CDR3 length equals 16 residues.

This clonotype was recorded a few times. This chain joins TRBV20-1 and TRBJ2-2, with 9 bases that match TRBD2. The CDR3 sequence is 15 residues long. Germline trimming cut 1 base from V and 7 bases from J; bases unmatched to any gene: 7. Germline values: CDR1 DFQATT, CDR2 SNEGSKA (reference sequence). The CDR3 DNA reads as TGCAGTGCTAGAGTTAGCGGGAGCCCGGTCGGGGAGCTGTTTTTT. This translates into CSARVSGSPVGELFF.

In this sample, this clonotype turned up many times. The rearrangement uses TRBV2 and TRBJ2-7, with no clear D. This CDR3 has 13 amino acids. V gave up 6 bases and J gave up 3 bases, with 12 bases separating them. Germline loops: CDR1 SNHLY, CDR2 FYNNEI. CDR3 nucleotide sequence: TGTGCCAGCAGCATCGAGACCTACTACGAGCAGTACGTC. It encodes CASSIETYYEQYV.

This clonotype came up a few times. The genes are TRBV20-1 and TRBJ2-7; D might be TRBD1 or TRBD2, each matching 5 bases. The germline V gene encodes CDR1 DFQATT and CDR2 SNEGSKA (reference sequence). V was pared by 4 bases and J by 1 base, with 11 bases between. The CDR3 loop spans 13 amino acids. CDR3 loop: CSATSRESYEQYF. CDR3 DNA: TGCAGTGCTACGTCCAGGGAGTCCTACGAGCAGTACTTC.

This chain joins TRBV5-6 and TRBJ2-3; 8 bases are shared with TRBD2. J gave up 8 bases and V 4 bases, and 9 bases lay outside the gene matches. CDR1 is SGHDT and CDR2 is YYEEEE in the germline V gene. The CDR3 is made up of 14 amino acids. The CDR3 protein is CASSTGTSLGTQYF. CDR3 in DNA: TGTGCCAGCAGCACTGGGACTAGTTTAGGTACGCAGTATTTT. Supplemented by reference TRBV5-6 and TRBJ2-3, the full variable domain reads DAGVTQSPTHLIKTRGQQVTLRCSPKSGHDTVSWYQQALGQGPQFIFQYYEEEERQRGNFPDRFSGHQFPNYSSELNVNALLLGDSALYLCASSTGTSLGTQYFGPGTRLTVL.

This clonotype was seen only a few times. The V call is TRBV29-1, the J call TRBJ2-1; D may correspond to TRBD1 or TRBD2 (5 bases each). This CDR3 has 16 residues. V shed 2 bases and J shed 6 bases, with 20 bases lying between them. CDR1 is SQVTM, CDR2 ANQGSEA, per germline. CDR3 DNA sequence: TGCAGCGTTGAAAGGGGCCTCGGGGTAAGGTCCAATGAGCAGTTCTTC. It is translated as CSVERGLGVRSNEQFF.

This clonotype has more than one count but fewer than ten. The V and J genes are TRBV14 and TRBJ2-1, with 15 positions matching TRBD2. The CDR3 is 15 amino acids. CDR1 and CDR2 (germline): SGHDN, FVKESK. Losses at the gene ends were 7 bases for V and 9 bases for J; bases not matched to a gene: 7. CDR3 residues: CASNRLGLAGGEQFF. The DNA of the CDR3 is TGTGCCAGCAACCGATTGGGACTAGCGGGAGGTGAGCAGTTCTTC. Supplemented by reference TRBV14 and TRBJ2-1, the full variable domain reads EAGVTQFPSHSVIEKGQTVTLRCDPISGHDNLYWYRRVMGKEIKFLLHFVKESKQDESGMPNNRFLAERTGGTYSTLKVQPAELEDSGVYFCASNRLGLAGGEQFFGPGTRLTVL.

There are a few counts of this clonotype. The rearrangement uses TRBV12-3 or TRBV12-4 and TRBJ2-1, with D perhaps TRBD2 (6 bases). V was trimmed by 2 bases and J by 16 bases, leaving 15 bases between them. CDR3 length: 12 amino acids. CDR3 in amino acids: CASSLSDGRRFF. The CDR3 coding sequence is TGTGCCAGCAGTTTATCTGACGGGAGAAGATTCTTC.

The rearrangement uses TRBV11-3 and TRBJ2-3; D might be TRBD2 (6 bases). The length of the CDR3 is 14 residues. Trimming left V 5 bases short and J 1 base short, with 10 bases between. Germline CDR1 is SGHNT and CDR2 is YENEEA. CDR3 bases: TGTGCCAGCAGCCGGAGGGACGGCACAGATACGCAGTATTTT. This translates into CASSRRDGTDTQYF.

The V gene is TRBV7-9, the J gene TRBJ2-1; D is unclear. CDR1 is SEHNR, CDR2 FQNEAQ, per germline (reference sequence). V was shortened by 8 bases and J by 2 bases, with 16 bases between the two germline ends. This CDR3 has 15 amino acids. The CDR3: CASVGGVETYNEQFF. In DNA form, the CDR3 reads TGTGCCAGCGTAGGCGGTGTGGAGACCTACAATGAGCAGTTCTTC.

In this sample, this clonotype turned up a few times. The CDR3 is CASRAKAGLVTDTQYF. DNA of the CDR3: TGCGCCAGCCGGGCTAAGGCGGGACTAGTGACAGATACGCAGTATTTT. This sequence joins TRBV5-1 and TRBJ2-3; 8 bases are a match to TRBD2. V trimming: 7 bases; J trimming: 3 bases; junction bases outside the gene matches: 13. Germline lookup yields CDR1 SGHRS and CDR2 YFSETQ. The CDR3 covers 16 residues.

The genes are TRBV6-5 and TRBJ2-5, with 7 bases lining up with TRBD2. The CDR3 length is 15 residues. Per the germline V gene, CDR1 is MNHEY and CDR2 is SVGAGI. The V gene end was trimmed by 5 bases and the J gene end by 2 bases; junction bases not matched to a gene: 8. CDR3 region: CASSPAGLPQETQYF. The CDR3 coding sequence is TGTGCCAGCAGTCCTGCGGGACTACCTCAAGAGACCCAGTACTTC.